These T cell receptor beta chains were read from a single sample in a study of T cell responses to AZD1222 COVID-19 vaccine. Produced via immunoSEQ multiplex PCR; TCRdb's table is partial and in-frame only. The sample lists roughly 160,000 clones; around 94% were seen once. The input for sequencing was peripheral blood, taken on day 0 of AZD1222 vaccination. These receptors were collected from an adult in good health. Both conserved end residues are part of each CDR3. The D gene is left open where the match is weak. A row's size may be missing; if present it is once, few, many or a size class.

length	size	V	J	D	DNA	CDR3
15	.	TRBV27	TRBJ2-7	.	TGTGCCAGCAGTCCGCCGGGGACACTATCCTACGAGCAGTACTTC	CASSPPGTLSYEQYF
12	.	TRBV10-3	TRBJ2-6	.	TGTGCCATCAGTGATGGGAGGACCTTCCTGACTTTC	CAISDGRTFLTF
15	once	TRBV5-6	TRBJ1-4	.	TGTGCCAGCAGCTGGACCGTCGCAACTAATGAAAAACTGTTTTTT	CASSWTVATNEKLFF
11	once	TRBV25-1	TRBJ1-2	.	TGTGCCAGTGAACAGGGTAAAGGCTACACCTTC	CASEQGKGYTF
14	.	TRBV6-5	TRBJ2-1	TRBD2	TGTGCCAGCAGGACCGGGACTAGTGAGGGTGAGCAGTTCTTC	CASRTGTSEGEQFF
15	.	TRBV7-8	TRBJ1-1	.	TGTGCCAGCAGCGTGGTGGACTGGGCTATGGATGAAGCTTTCTTT	CASSVVDWAMDEAFF
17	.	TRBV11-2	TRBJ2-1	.	TGTGCCAGCAGCTTAGTGTTATCTCCAAGCTCCTACAATGAGCAGTTCTTC	CASSLVLSPSSYNEQFF
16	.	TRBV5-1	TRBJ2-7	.	TGCGCCAGCAGCTTGGATCCTCGGGGGACACTCTACGAGCAGTACTTC	CASSLDPRGTLYEQYF
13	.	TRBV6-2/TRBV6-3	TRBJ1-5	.	TGTGCCAGCAGCCCCGGAGGGCGTCAGCCCCAGCATTTT	CASSPGGRQPQHF
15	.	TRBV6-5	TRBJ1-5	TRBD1	TGTGCCAGCAGTTACGGGACAGGGGGAAATCAGCCCCAGCATTTT	CASSYGTGGNQPQHF
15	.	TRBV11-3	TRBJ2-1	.	TGTGCCAGCAGCTCTAGACATCTCGCCTACAATGAGCAGTTCTTC	CASSSRHLAYNEQFF
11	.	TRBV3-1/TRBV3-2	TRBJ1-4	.	TGTGCCAGCAGCCAAACGGTGAAACTGTTTTTT	CASSQTVKLFF
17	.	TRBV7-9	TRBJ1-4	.	TGTGCCAGCAGCTTAAACGGCAGGGCCTTCGTTAATGAAAAACTGTTTTTT	CASSLNGRAFVNEKLFF
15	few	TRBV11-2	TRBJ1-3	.	TGTGCCAGCAGGGAGGGGAGTAACTCTGGAAACACCATATATTTT	CASREGSNSGNTIYF
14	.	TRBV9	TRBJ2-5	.	TGTGCCAGCAGCGCACCGGGATCCCAAGAGACCCAGTACTTC	CASSAPGSQETQYF
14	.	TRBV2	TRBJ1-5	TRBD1	TGTGCCAGCAGCGGGACAGCGGGCAATCAGCCCCAGCATTTT	CASSGTAGNQPQHF
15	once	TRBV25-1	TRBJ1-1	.	TGTGCCAGCAGTGAAACAGGGATTGTAGGGACTGAAGCTTTCTTT	CASSETGIVGTEAFF
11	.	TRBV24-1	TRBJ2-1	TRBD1	TGTGCCACCGGACAGGACAATGAGCAGTTCTTC	CATGQDNEQFF
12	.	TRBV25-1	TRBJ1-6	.	TGTGCCAGCAGTGAATGGGGATCACCCCTCCACTTT	CASSEWGSPLHF
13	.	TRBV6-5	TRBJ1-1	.	TGTGCCAGCAGTCAGCAGCCGTACACTGAAGCTTTCTTT	CASSQQPYTEAFF
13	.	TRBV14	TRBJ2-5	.	TGTGCCAGCTCGCGGGCATTCCAAGAGACCCAGTACTTC	CASSRAFQETQYF
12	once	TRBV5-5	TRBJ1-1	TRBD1	TGTGCCAGCAGTTCCGGGACAGGATTGCCTTTCTTT	CASSSGTGLPFF
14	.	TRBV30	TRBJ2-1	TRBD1	TGTGCCTGGAGTACCGGGACAGGCTACAATGAGCAGTTCTTC	CAWSTGTGYNEQFF
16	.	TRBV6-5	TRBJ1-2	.	TGTGCCAGCAGTTACACCTCCCGCGAAGGGGCTCGGGGCTACACCTTC	CASSYTSREGARGYTF
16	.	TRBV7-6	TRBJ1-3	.	TGTGCCAGCAATAGTGGAGGAGCCAACTCTGGAAACACCATATATTTT	CASNSGGANSGNTIYF
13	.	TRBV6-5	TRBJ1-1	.	TGTGCCAGCAGTCCCGGGCAGAACACTGAAGCTTTCTTT	CASSPGQNTEAFF
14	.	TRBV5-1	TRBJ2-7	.	TGCGCCAGCGCCACCGACAGTTCCTCCTACGAGCAGTACTTC	CASATDSSSYEQYF
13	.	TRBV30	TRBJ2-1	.	TGTGCCTGGAGTCCGGACAGCTACAATGAGCAGTTCTTC	CAWSPDSYNEQFF
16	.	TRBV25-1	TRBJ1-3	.	TGTGCCAGCAGCCACAGACAGGCGTCCTCTGGAAACACCATATATTTT	CASSHRQASSGNTIYF
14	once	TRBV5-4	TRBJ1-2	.	TGTGCCAGCAGCGATAGGACAGTTCACTATGGCTACACCTTC	CASSDRTVHYGYTF
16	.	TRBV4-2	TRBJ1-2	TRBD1	TGTGCCAGCAGCCCCGGGACAGGGGGGAGCAGGGATGGCTACACCTTC	CASSPGTGGSRDGYTF
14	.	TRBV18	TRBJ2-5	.	TGTGCCAGCTCACCCTTAGGGGAAGGAGAGACCCAGTACTTC	CASSPLGEGETQYF
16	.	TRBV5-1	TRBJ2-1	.	TGCGCCAGCAGCCTGGCGGCTAGGAGCTCCTACAATGAGCAGTTCTTC	CASSLAARSSYNEQFF
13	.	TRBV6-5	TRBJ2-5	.	TGTGCCAGCAGTTACGCGGCAGAAGAGACCCAGTACTTC	CASSYAAEETQYF
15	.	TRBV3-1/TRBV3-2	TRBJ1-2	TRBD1	TGTGCCAGCAGCCAAGAAGGGGACAGGGGAAACGGCTACACCTTC	CASSQEGDRGNGYTF
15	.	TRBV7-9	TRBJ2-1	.	TGTGCCAGCAGCTTAAGAGGGATCGTGCGCAATGAGCAGTTCTTC	CASSLRGIVRNEQFF
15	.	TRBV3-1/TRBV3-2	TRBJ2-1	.	TGTGCCAGCAGCCAGGATCAGGGCCCCTACAATGAGCAGTTCTTC	CASSQDQGPYNEQFF
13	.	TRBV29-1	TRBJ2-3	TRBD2	TGCAGCCGGAGTGAGCGGGAGACAGATACGCAGTATTTT	CSRSERETDTQYF
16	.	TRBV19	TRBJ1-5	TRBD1	TGTGCCAGTAGTGGATGGGACAGGGTTATTGATCAGCCCCAGCATTTT	CASSGWDRVIDQPQHF
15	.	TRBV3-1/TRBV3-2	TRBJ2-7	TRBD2	TGTGCCAGCAGCCAAGATCGCGGGACTACCCTTCGTCAGTACTTC	CASSQDRGTTLRQYF
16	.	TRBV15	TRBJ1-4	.	TGTGCCACCAGCCCCCGTAGGGGGGGGCTGGGTGAAAAACTGTTTTTT	CATSPRRGGLGEKLFF
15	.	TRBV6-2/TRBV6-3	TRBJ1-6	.	TGTGCCAGCAGCCCTCGAAGCGGGAGTGGTTCACCCCTCCACTTT	CASSPRSGSGSPLHF
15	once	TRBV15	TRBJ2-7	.	TGTGCCACCAGCAGAGATTCTCAGGGATCCTACGAGCAGTACTTC	CATSRDSQGSYEQYF
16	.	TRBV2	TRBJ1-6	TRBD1	TGTGCCAGCAGTCGGGACAGCTTAACTTATAATTCACCCCTCCACTTT	CASSRDSLTYNSPLHF
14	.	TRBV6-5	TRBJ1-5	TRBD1	TGTGCCAGCAGCGCCCGACAGGGAATTCAGCCCCAGCATTTT	CASSARQGIQPQHF
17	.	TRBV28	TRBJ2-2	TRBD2	TGTGCCAGCAGTCCTTCTAGCGGGAGGTGGGGAACCGGGGAGCTGTTTTTT	CASSPSSGRWGTGELFF